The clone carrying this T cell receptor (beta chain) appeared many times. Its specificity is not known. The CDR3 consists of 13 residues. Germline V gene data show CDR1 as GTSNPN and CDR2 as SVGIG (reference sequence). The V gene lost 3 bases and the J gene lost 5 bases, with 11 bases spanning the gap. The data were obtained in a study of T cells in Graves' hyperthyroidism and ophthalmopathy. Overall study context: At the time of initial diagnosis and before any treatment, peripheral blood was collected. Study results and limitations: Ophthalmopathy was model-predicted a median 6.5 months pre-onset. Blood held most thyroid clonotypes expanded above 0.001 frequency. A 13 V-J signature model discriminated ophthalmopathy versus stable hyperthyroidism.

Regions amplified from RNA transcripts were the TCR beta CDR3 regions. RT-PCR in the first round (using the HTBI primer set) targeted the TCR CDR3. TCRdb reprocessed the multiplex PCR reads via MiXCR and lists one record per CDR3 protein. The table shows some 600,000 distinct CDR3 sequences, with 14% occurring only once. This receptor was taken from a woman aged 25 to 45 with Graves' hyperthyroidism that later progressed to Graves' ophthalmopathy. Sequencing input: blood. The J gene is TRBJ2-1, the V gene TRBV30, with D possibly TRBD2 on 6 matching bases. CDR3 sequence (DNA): TGTGCCTGGAGAGGCGGGATCGACAATGAGCAGTTCTTC. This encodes CAWRGGIDNEQFF. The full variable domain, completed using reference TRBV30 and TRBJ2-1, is SQTIHQWPATLVQPVGSPLSLECTVEGTSNPNLYWYRQAAGRGLQLLFYSVGIGQISSEVPQNLSASRPQDRQFILSSKKLLLSDSGFYLCAWRGGIDNEQFFGPGTRLTVL.